Shown below are 18 T cell receptor beta chains from a single sample sequenced in a study of identical twins. Each CDR3 protein is one row after TCRdb ran MiXCR on the 5' RACE reads. The sample gives roughly 250,000 distinct CDR3 sequences, 7% to 8.5% of which show up once; about 5.6% is in the top ten. The same data also contributed to another study, on yellow fever vaccine responses in identical twins.

The sample consisted of CD8+ T cells sorted from blood. These receptors all come from a young woman in good health.

The V gene is TRBV12-3 or TRBV12-4, the J gene TRBJ1-5; maybe TRBD1 (5 bases). This CDR3 comprises 16 residues. Trimming cost V 6 bases and J 1 base, with 16 bases left between them. The CDR3 sequence: CASSPDRRDSNQPQHF. The CDR3 coding sequence is TGTGCCAGCAGCCCCGATAGAAGGGACAGCAATCAGCCCCAGCATTTT.

In its sample, this clonotype was seen many times. This chain's CDR3 is CASSLRESSATFQQYF. The CDR3 bases are TGTGCCAGCAGCTTAAGGGAGTCCAGCGCCACTTTTCAGCAGTACTTC. This chain uses TRBV7-9 with TRBJ2-7; weak D call: TRBD2 (5 bases). This CDR3 has 16 amino acids. CDR1 is SEHNR, CDR2 FQNEAQ, per germline (reference sequence). With 2 bases removed from V and 8 bases from J, the gap between germline ends came to 22 bases.

In its sample, this clonotype was seen many times. This chain uses TRBV28 with TRBJ2-5; D is ambiguous. This CDR3 has 13 amino acids. Between the trimmed V and J ends, which lost 4 bases and 1 base, there was a span of 7 bases. Germline CDR1 and CDR2: MDHEN and SYDVKM. The CDR3 protein is CASSYPGQETQYF. The DNA of the CDR3 is TGTGCCAGCAGTTACCCCGGCCAAGAGACCCAGTACTTC.

This clonotype was found a few times. The V gene is TRBV18, the J gene TRBJ2-2, with 7 bases identical to TRBD2. The J segment lost 5 bases and the V segment lost 3 bases, leaving 6 bases of the junction unmatched. In germline, CDR1 is KGHSH, CDR2 LQKENI. The length of the CDR3 is 15 residues. In nucleotides, the CDR3 is TGTGCCAGCTCACCTCGGGAGGATGGGACCGGGGAGCTGTTTTTT. As protein: CASSPREDGTGELFF.

The CDR3 DNA reads TGTGCCAGCAGCCTGGCCAGGGACAGGAGTTACAATGAGCAGTTCTTC. Encoded protein: CASSLARDRSYNEQFF. The chain links TRBV14 to TRBJ2-1; 8 nucleotides match TRBD1. There are 16 residues in the CDR3. After removal of 4 bases from V and 4 bases from J, the junction contained 9 bases not matched to a gene. The germline V gene encodes CDR1 SGHDN and CDR2 FVKESK.

This clonotype was seen a handful of times. V usage is TRBV4-1 and J usage is TRBJ2-7; the match to TRBD2 covers 12 bases. Trimming took 4 bases from V and 4 from J; bases not matched to a gene: 5. The CDR3 length is 15 residues. The V gene's germline CDR1 is MGHRA and CDR2 YSYEKL. CDR3 DNA sequence: TGCGCCAGCAGCCCGACTAGCGGGGGACTGTACGAGCAGTACGTC. It encodes CASSPTSGGLYEQYV.

V is TRBV6-2 or TRBV6-3 and J is TRBJ2-1; 7 bases agree with TRBD2. Trimming at V came to 5 bases and at J to 2 bases, leaving 9 bases not matched to a gene. From germline, CDR1 is MNHEY and CDR2 SVGEGT. CDR3 length equals 16 residues. The CDR3 DNA follows: TGTGCCAGCAGTAGCTACCCCAGCGGGGCCTACAATGAGCAGTTCTTC. Its translation: CASSSYPSGAYNEQFF.

This clonotype was recorded a few times. CDR3 loop: CASSPTQGWRSYEQYF. The DNA for the CDR3 is TGTGCCAGCAGTCCGACACAGGGTTGGCGCTCCTACGAGCAGTACTTC. The V gene is TRBV28, the J gene TRBJ2-7, with D perhaps TRBD1 (6 bases). Germline V CDR1 and CDR2: MDHEN, SYDVKM. V was pared by 5 bases and J by 0 bases, with 17 bases between. CDR3 size: 16 residues.

This clonotype was counted many times. The CDR3 coding sequence is TGTGCCAGCAGTTACTCGATATATGAAAAACTGTTTTTT. Residues: CASSYSIYEKLFF. The chain links TRBV6-6 to TRBJ1-4; D is unresolved. Trimming stripped 0 bases from V and 6 bases from J, with 5 bases between. Germline loops: CDR1 MNHNY, CDR2 SVGAGI (reference sequence). The CDR3 has 13 residues.

This clonotype has at least ten counts. The rearrangement links TRBV7-9 to TRBJ2-7; TRBD2 is a possible D gene (5 bases). V dropped 6 bases and J dropped 1 base, with 7 bases sitting between them. CDR1 and CDR2 (germline): SEHNR, FQNEAQ (reference sequence). The length of the CDR3 is 12 residues. CDR3 residues: CASSGRSYEQYF. The CDR3 DNA sequence: TGTGCCAGCAGTGGGAGATCCTACGAGCAGTACTTC.

The J gene is TRBJ2-3, the V gene TRBV2; 10 bases match TRBD1. Germline V gives CDR1 SNHLY, CDR2 FYNNEI. The CDR3 runs to 17 residues. V was clipped by 8 bases and J by 6 bases; unmatched bases: 17. The CDR3 sequence: CASPLRGQGLERDTQYF. The DNA for the CDR3 is TGTGCCAGCCCCCTCCGGGGACAGGGGCTCGAGAGGGATACGCAGTATTTT. Full variable domain (remainder filled in from reference TRBV2 and TRBJ2-3): EPEVTQTPSHQVTQMGQEVILRCVPISNHLYFYWYRQILGQKVEFLVSFYNNEISEKSEIFDDQFSVERPDGSNFTLKIRSTKLEDSAMYFCASPLRGQGLERDTQYFGPGTRLTVL.

CDR3 loop: CSARRLAYYEQYF. The CDR3 nucleotides read TGCAGTGCTAGACGCCTAGCTTACTACGAGCAGTACTTC. The rearrangement uses TRBV20-1 and TRBJ2-7; TRBD2 is a possible D gene (5 bases). This CDR3 contains 13 residues. Per germline, CDR1 DFQATT and CDR2 SNEGSKA (reference sequence). V lost 2 bases to trimming and J lost 3 bases, with 11 bases between them.

There are a few counts of this clonotype. J is TRBJ2-2 and V is TRBV5-1, with 11 bases that match TRBD1. Germline V lookup: CDR1 SGHRS, CDR2 YFSETQ. This CDR3 comprises 16 residues. With V trimmed by 2 bases and J by 4 bases, 4 bases remained unmatched. The CDR3 nucleotides are TGCGCCAGCAGCTTCCGGGACAGGGGGACCACCGGGGAGCTGTTTTTT. Its translation: CASSFRDRGTTGELFF.

The V gene is TRBV5-1, the J gene TRBJ1-2, with D perhaps matching TRBD1 (6 bases). V shed 7 bases and J shed 0 bases, with 10 bases lying between them. Per germline, CDR1 SGHRS and CDR2 YFSETQ. CDR3 length equals 13 residues. CDR3 residues: CASGEGANYGYTF. CDR3 DNA: TGCGCCAGCGGTGAGGGGGCTAACTATGGCTACACCTTC.

The gene calls are TRBV4-2 and TRBJ2-3; TRBD2 matches at 12 bases. CDR3 size: 16 residues. Germline values: CDR1 LGHNA, CDR2 YNFKEQ. Trimming at V came to 2 bases and at J to 6 bases, leaving 6 bases not matched to a gene. The CDR3 region has the DNA TGTGCCAGCAGCCAATCCGGACTAGCGGGGAGCGATACGCAGTATTTT. Translation: CASSQSGLAGSDTQYF.

This clonotype was counted at least ten times. This sequence joins TRBV7-9 and TRBJ1-4, with D possibly matching TRBD1 (6 bases). Germline CDR1 is SEHNR and CDR2 is FQNEAQ (reference sequence). The CDR3 extends over 15 amino acids. V was shortened by 5 bases and J by 7 bases, with 17 bases between the two germline ends. The CDR3 protein is CASSPLAGAGEKLFF. The CDR3 DNA follows: TGTGCCAGCAGCCCCCTCGCAGGGGCCGGTGAAAAACTGTTTTTT.

This clonotype was recorded at least ten times. The gene calls are TRBV4-1 and TRBJ2-5; 7 bases are shared with TRBD1. The germline V gene has CDR1 MGHRA and CDR2 YSYEKL. J lost 5 bases, V lost 1 base, and 7 bases had no gene match. The CDR3 runs to 15 residues. CDR3 residues: CASSQGVGGRETQYF. The CDR3 region has the DNA TGCGCCAGCAGCCAAGGAGTAGGGGGCAGGGAGACCCAGTACTTC.

The rearrangement links TRBV11-1 to TRBJ2-3; 11 positions agree with TRBD2. The trim removed 5 bases at V and 3 bases at J, leaving 16 bases unmatched. Germline CDR1 and CDR2: SGHAT and FQDESV (reference sequence). This CDR3 contains 19 residues. This chain's CDR3 is CASSHPEASGRIGTDTQYF. CDR3 nucleotides: TGTGCCAGCAGCCATCCAGAGGCTAGCGGGAGGATAGGGACAGATACGCAGTATTTT.